These 26 T cell receptor beta chains share one sample of origin, sequenced in a study of blood T cell repertoires in COVID-19. Assay used: immunoSEQ multiplex PCR; TCRdb lists only in-frame clones, some missing. The data contain around 500,000 clones, approximately 85% of them seen just once; the ten biggest clones take up about 3.2%. Source material: peripheral blood. Receptor source: a human donor in a cohort sampled during active COVID-19.

Turning to this clone: Within the sample, other DNA sequences also encode this same CDR3. This sequence joins TRBV19 and TRBJ2-3, with D possibly being TRBD2 (5 bases). V gave up 1 base and J gave up 1 base, with 9 bases separating them. CDR3 length: 15 amino acids. Germline-derived CDR1 and CDR2 are LNHDA and SQIVND (reference sequence). The CDR3 loop reads CASSIGPRGTDTQYF. The CDR3 DNA reads as TGTGCCAGTAGTATAGGTCCGAGGGGCACAGATACGCAGTATTTT.

V usage is TRBV2 and J usage is TRBJ2-3, with D perhaps matching TRBD1 (5 bases). This CDR3 is 15 amino acids long. V dropped 4 bases and J dropped 1 base, with 12 bases sitting between them. CDR1 is SNHLY, CDR2 FYNNEI, per germline. In DNA, the CDR3 is TGTGCCAGCAGTGGGTTGGGGCACGGCACAGATACGCAGTATTTT. Encoded protein: CASSGLGHGTDTQYF. Combining the CDR3 with reference TRBV2 and TRBJ2-3 gives the whole variable domain EPEVTQTPSHQVTQMGQEVILRCVPISNHLYFYWYRQILGQKVEFLVSFYNNEISEKSEIFDDQFSVERPDGSNFTLKIRSTKLEDSAMYFCASSGLGHGTDTQYFGPGTRLTVL.

The V and J genes are TRBV6-5 and TRBJ2-7, with 7 bases lining up with TRBD1. The ends lost 6 bases at V and 3 bases at J; junction bases unmatched: 8. The CDR3 has 14 amino acids. CDR1 is MNHEY and CDR2 is SVGAGI in the germline V gene. The CDR3 is CASSKTGANYEQYF. The CDR3 bases are TGTGCCAGCAGCAAAACAGGGGCCAACTACGAGCAGTACTTC.

This clone has a single count. The chain has TRBV15 and TRBJ2-2; 7 positions agree with TRBD2. Germline CDR1 LNHNV, CDR2 YYDKDF (reference sequence). The CDR3 loop spans 16 amino acids. V lost 5 bases to trimming and J lost 1 base; unmatched junction nucleotides: 7. The CDR3 protein is CATSPTAGLNTGELFF. CDR3 nucleotides: TGTGCCACCAGCCCGACAGCGGGATTGAACACCGGGGAGCTGTTTTTT.

The rearrangement links TRBV3-1 (or the pseudogene TRBV3-2) to TRBJ2-5; 7 positions match TRBD2. The CDR3 consists of 15 residues. The junction had 4 bases not matched to a gene; V was cut back by 1 base and J by 2 bases. CDR1 is LGHDT and CDR2 is YNNKEL in the germline V gene (reference sequence). CDR3 sequence reads: CASSQGREGQETQYF. The DNA for the CDR3 is TGTGCCAGCAGCCAAGGGAGGGAGGGACAAGAGACCCAGTACTTC.

The genes are TRBV19 and TRBJ2-5, with D perhaps TRBD1 (6 bases). CDR1 and CDR2 from the germline V gene are LNHDA and SQIVND (reference sequence). The CDR3 has 14 amino acids. V lost 4 bases to trimming and J lost 6 bases, with 15 bases between them. In nucleotides, the CDR3 is TGTGCCAGTAGTACACGCCGGGACACCAAGACCCAGTACTTC. This gives the protein CASSTRRDTKTQYF.

This chain uses TRBV4-2 with TRBJ2-7; 7 bases match TRBD2. Trimming removed 1 base from V and 0 bases from J; junction bases left unmatched: 9. This CDR3 is built from 17 residues. CDR1 is LGHNA, CDR2 YNFKEQ, per germline. The CDR3 loop is CASSQVSSGAYSYEQYF. CDR3 in DNA: TGTGCCAGCAGCCAAGTATCGAGCGGGGCATACTCCTACGAGCAGTACTTC.

This chain connects TRBV6-2 or TRBV6-3 to TRBJ2-7, with a possible D match to TRBD2 (6 bases). V lost 4 bases to trimming and J lost 11 bases, with 24 bases between them. Germline lookup yields CDR1 MNHEY and CDR2 SVGEGT. The CDR3 spans 15 residues. The CDR3 protein is CASSLSPGTYREEYF. CDR3 nucleotide sequence: TGTGCCAGCAGTTTAAGCCCCGGGACGTATAGGGAGGAGTACTTC.

The chain joins TRBV2 to TRBJ1-1, with D unclear. The CDR3 spans 13 residues. V was clipped by 6 bases and J by 4 bases, with 12 bases between them. Germline CDR1 reads SNHLY; CDR2 reads FYNNEI. CDR3 sequence: CASSELPGTEAFF. The DNA of the CDR3 is TGTGCCAGCAGCGAATTACCGGGCACTGAAGCTTTCTTT. The full variable domain, rest sourced from reference TRBV2 and TRBJ1-1, is EPEVTQTPSHQVTQMGQEVILRCVPISNHLYFYWYRQILGQKVEFLVSFYNNEISEKSEIFDDQFSVERPDGSNFTLKIRSTKLEDSAMYFCASSELPGTEAFFGQGTRLTVV.

This chain connects TRBV2 to TRBJ2-1, with 9 bases identical to TRBD2. V shed 10 bases, J shed 5 bases, and the junction held 9 bases outside the gene matches. The CDR3 spans 14 residues. CDR1 is SNHLY, CDR2 FYNNEI, per germline. For the CDR3, the DNA is TGTGCCACCCCTGGGCTAGCGGGGAACAATGAGCAGTTCTTC. This encodes CATPGLAGNNEQFF.

In the case of this clone: At one of its ends the junction is not consistent with the germline gene, which may arise from a read error. The J gene is TRBJ2-7, the V gene TRBV6-5; no firm D call. The CDR3 has 13 amino acids. Germline CDR1 is MNHEY and CDR2 is SVGAGI. The CDR3 sequence is CASSPRGLAEQYF. In DNA form, the CDR3 reads TGTGCTAGCAGTCCTCGAGGTTTGGCCGAGCAGTACTTC.

The chain employs TRBV30 and TRBJ2-1; perhaps TRBD2 as D (5 bases). Trimming stripped 5 bases from V and 3 bases from J, with 8 bases between. Germline V gene sequence: CDR1 GTSNPN, CDR2 SVGIG (reference sequence). The CDR3 length is 12 residues. CDR3 sequence (DNA): TGTGCCTGGGACCGGGGCTACAATGAGCAGTTCTTC. It is translated as CAWDRGYNEQFF.

The V call is TRBV6-2 or TRBV6-3, the J call TRBJ2-7; TRBD1 matches 8 bases. The CDR3 contains 15 residues. Per the germline V gene, CDR1 is MNHEY and CDR2 is SVGEGT. J gave up 4 bases and V 3 bases, and 8 bases lay outside the gene matches. The CDR3 is CASSYPQGAVYEQYF. The CDR3 nucleotides are TGTGCCAGCAGTTATCCTCAGGGGGCGGTTTACGAGCAGTACTTC.

The chain couples TRBV9 to TRBJ2-7; weak D call: TRBD1 (6 bases). The length of the CDR3 is 15 residues. Germline V gives CDR1 SGDLS, CDR2 YYNGEE. The ends were cut back, 0 bases at V and 7 bases at J, with 17 bases in the middle. The CDR3 loop reads CASSVGAGVSAEQYF. In DNA form, the CDR3 reads TGTGCCAGCAGCGTAGGGGCAGGGGTTAGTGCTGAGCAGTACTTC.

The chain joins TRBV14 to TRBJ1-2; D possibly corresponds to TRBD1 (6 bases). The CDR3 is made up of 15 amino acids. CDR1 and CDR2 (germline): SGHDN, FVKESK. Between the trimmed V and J ends, which lost 4 bases and 4 bases, there was a span of 16 bases. CDR3 in amino acids: CASSRGQSVSYGYTF. CDR3 sequence (DNA): TGTGCCAGCAGCCGAGGACAGAGCGTTTCCTATGGCTACACCTTC.

This clone occurred a few times. The genes are TRBV27 and TRBJ1-1; 9 bases map to TRBD1. V lost 5 bases and J lost 3; bases outside the gene matches: 10. This CDR3 region has 16 residues. Germline CDR1 reads MNHEY; CDR2 reads SMNVEV (reference sequence). This CDR3 is CASSKLTGTGYTEAFF. The CDR3 DNA reads as TGTGCCAGCAGTAAACTCACAGGGACAGGGTACACTGAAGCTTTCTTT.

This clone was picked up one time. J is TRBJ2-7 and V is TRBV11-2; D is perhaps TRBD2 (6 bases). CDR1 is SGHAT and CDR2 is FQNNGV in the germline V gene. V lost 5 bases and J 0 bases, leaving 14 bases between the germline ends. This CDR3 has 15 amino acids. CDR3 nucleotides: TGTGCCAGCAGCCCCCAGGCGGGAAGCTCCTACGAGCAGTACTTC. Encoded protein: CASSPQAGSSYEQYF.

This chain joins TRBV11-2 and TRBJ2-5; 7 bases map to TRBD2. Trimming took 1 base from V and 5 from J; bases not matched to a gene: 13. The CDR3 extends over 17 amino acids. From germline, CDR1 is SGHAT and CDR2 FQNNGV. The CDR3 protein is CASSLVVSGRARETQYF. The CDR3 DNA reads TGTGCCAGCAGCTTAGTGGTGTCAGGGAGGGCTCGGGAGACCCAGTACTTC.

The rearrangement joins TRBV2 to TRBJ2-7; D perhaps matches TRBD1 (6 bases). The CDR3 sequence is 15 residues long. The germline V and J ends were trimmed by 1 base and 4 bases, with 14 bases remaining between them. Per germline, CDR1 SNHLY and CDR2 FYNNEI. CDR3 DNA: TGTGCCAGCAGTGAAGTACAGGGAGTAAGGTACGAGCAGTACTTC. This gives the protein CASSEVQGVRYEQYF.

CDR3 in amino acids: CASSLIAGGPTGELFF. DNA for the CDR3: TGTGCCAGCAGCTTGATAGCGGGAGGGCCCACCGGGGAGCTGTTTTTT. The rearrangement joins TRBV5-6 to TRBJ2-2; 11 bases map to TRBD2. CDR3 size: 16 residues. The ends lost 1 base at V and 4 bases at J; junction bases unmatched: 3. Germline-derived CDR1 and CDR2 are SGHDT and YYEEEE. The complete variable domain, with remaining parts taken from reference TRBV5-6 and TRBJ2-2, reads DAGVTQSPTHLIKTRGQQVTLRCSPKSGHDTVSWYQQALGQGPQFIFQYYEEEERQRGNFPDRFSGHQFPNYSSELNVNALLLGDSALYLCASSLIAGGPTGELFFGEGSRLTVL.

The chain couples TRBV6-5 to TRBJ2-5; unclear D gene. This CDR3 region has 11 residues. V gave up 1 base and J gave up 7 bases, with 4 bases separating them. The germline CDR1 and CDR2 sequences are MNHEY and SVGAGI. The CDR3 spells CASSYLWTQYF. As DNA, the CDR3 is TGTGCCAGCAGTTACTTATGGACCCAGTACTTC.

The chain is built from TRBV6-2 or TRBV6-3 and TRBJ2-5; 9 bases map to TRBD1. The CDR3 totals 16 residues. Germline V gives CDR1 MNHEY, CDR2 SVGEGT. V shed 6 bases and J 5 bases; nucleotides not matched to a gene: 13. The CDR3 coding sequence is TGTGCCAGCAGCGGCCTAGTGGGACAGGGAATCGAGACCCAGTACTTC. Its translation: CASSGLVGQGIETQYF.

The chain carries TRBV5-4 and TRBJ2-4, with TRBD2 matching over 10 bases. The CDR3 extends over 16 amino acids. Per the germline V gene, CDR1 is SGHNT and CDR2 is YYREEE (reference sequence). V shed 0 bases and J 6 bases; nucleotides not matched to a gene: 6. The CDR3 DNA sequence: TGTGCCAGCAGCTTGGGTACTAGCGGGATCCTAAACATTCAGTACTTC. This sequence encodes CASSLGTSGILNIQYF.

This clone was counted a single time. This chain uses TRBV18 with TRBJ2-2; D not resolved. CDR1 is KGHSH, CDR2 LQKENI, per germline. V gave up 6 bases and J gave up 1 base, with 9 bases separating them. This CDR3 has 14 residues. The CDR3 nucleotides read TGTGCCAGCTCTACCCCCGGGAACACCGGGGAGCTGTTTTTT. Translation gives CASSTPGNTGELFF.

The chain has TRBV28 and TRBJ1-4; tentative D call: TRBD1 (5 bases). Germline CDR1 reads MDHEN; CDR2 reads SYDVKM. The CDR3 runs to 16 residues. V lost 3 bases to trimming and J lost 5 bases, with 16 bases between them. In DNA form, the CDR3 reads TGTGCCAGCAGTTTGGGGGGGATTCTTTTAAATGAAAAACTGTTTTTT. It specifies CASSLGGILLNEKLFF.

This chain uses TRBV9 with TRBJ2-5, with TRBD2 matching 8 bases. This CDR3 is 18 amino acids long. With 3 bases clipped from V and 5 bases from J, the junction kept 18 bases outside the gene matches. Germline V gene sequence: CDR1 SGDLS, CDR2 YYNGEE. The CDR3 loop is CASSARAGGTNLRETQYF. CDR3 DNA: TGTGCCAGCAGCGCCCGGGCGGGAGGCACAAACCTTCGGGAGACCCAGTACTTC.